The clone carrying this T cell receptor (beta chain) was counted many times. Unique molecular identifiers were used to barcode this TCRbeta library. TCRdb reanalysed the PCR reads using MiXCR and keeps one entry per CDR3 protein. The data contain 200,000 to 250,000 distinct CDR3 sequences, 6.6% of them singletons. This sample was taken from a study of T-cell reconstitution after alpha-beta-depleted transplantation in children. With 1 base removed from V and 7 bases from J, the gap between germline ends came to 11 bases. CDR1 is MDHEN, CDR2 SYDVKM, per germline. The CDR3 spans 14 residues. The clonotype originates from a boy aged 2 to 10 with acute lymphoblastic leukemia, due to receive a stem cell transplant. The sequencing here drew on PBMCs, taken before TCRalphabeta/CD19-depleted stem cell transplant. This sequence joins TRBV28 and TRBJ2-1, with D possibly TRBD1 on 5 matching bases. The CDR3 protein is CASSLSRTPNEQFF. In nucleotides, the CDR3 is TGTGCCAGCAGTTTATCGCGGACACCAAATGAGCAGTTCTTC.